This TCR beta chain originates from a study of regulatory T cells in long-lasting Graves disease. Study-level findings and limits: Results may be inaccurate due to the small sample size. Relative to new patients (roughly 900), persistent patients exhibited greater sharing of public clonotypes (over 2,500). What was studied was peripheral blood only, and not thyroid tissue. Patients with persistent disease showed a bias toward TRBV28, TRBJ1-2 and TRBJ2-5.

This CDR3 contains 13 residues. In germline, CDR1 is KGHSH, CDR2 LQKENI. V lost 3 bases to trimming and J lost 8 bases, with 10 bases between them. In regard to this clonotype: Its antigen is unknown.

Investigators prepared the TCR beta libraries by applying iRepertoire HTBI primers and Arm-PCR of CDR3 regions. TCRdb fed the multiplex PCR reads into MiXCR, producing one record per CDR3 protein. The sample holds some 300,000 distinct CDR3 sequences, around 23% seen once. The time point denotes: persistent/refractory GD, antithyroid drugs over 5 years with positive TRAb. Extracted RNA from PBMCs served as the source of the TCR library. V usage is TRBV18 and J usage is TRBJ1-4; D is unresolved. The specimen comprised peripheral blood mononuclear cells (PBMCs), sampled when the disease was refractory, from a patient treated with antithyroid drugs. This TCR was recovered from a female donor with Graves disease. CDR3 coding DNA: TGTGCCAGCTCACCCAGGAGTGGGGAAAAACTGTTTTTT. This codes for CASSPRSGEKLFF.